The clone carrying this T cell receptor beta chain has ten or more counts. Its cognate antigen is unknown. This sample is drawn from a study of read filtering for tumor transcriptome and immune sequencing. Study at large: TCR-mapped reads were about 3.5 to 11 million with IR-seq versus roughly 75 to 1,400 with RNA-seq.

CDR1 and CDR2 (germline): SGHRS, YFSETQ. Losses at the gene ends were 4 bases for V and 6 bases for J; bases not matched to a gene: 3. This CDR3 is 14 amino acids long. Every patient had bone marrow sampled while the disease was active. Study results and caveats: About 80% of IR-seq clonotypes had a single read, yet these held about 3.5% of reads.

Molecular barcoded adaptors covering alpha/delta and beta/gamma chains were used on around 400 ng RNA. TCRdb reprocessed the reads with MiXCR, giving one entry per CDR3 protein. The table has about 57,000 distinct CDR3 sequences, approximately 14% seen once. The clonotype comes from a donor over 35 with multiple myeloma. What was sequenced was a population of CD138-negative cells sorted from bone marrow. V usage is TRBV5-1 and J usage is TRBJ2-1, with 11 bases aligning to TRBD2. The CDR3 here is CASSPGLAGNEQFF. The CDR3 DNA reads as TGCGCCAGCAGCCCAGGACTAGCGGGCAATGAGCAGTTCTTC.